The source of this TCR beta chain is a study of shared clonotypes between healthy human individuals. Assay runs were performed at deep level. The repertoire was sequenced with immunoSEQ multiplex PCR; TCRdb's copy has only in-frame clones and lacks some. The table lists some 470,000 clones, 76% of them singletons, with 10% to 15% in the top ten. The germline V gene encodes CDR1 SGHRS and CDR2 YFSETQ. The CDR3 sequence is 14 residues long. V was cut by 0 bases and J by 6 bases, with 10 bases left in between. Sequences were obtained from PBMCs. This chain joins TRBV5-1 and TRBJ2-1; D possibly corresponds to TRBD1 (5 bases). This receptor was identified in a woman aged 40 to 50 in good health. Some clones in this sample may be carry-over from other donors' samples. CDR3 residues: CASSLGQRSNEQFF. In nucleotides, the CDR3 is TGCGCCAGCAGCTTGGGACAGCGTAGCAATGAGCAGTTCTTC.